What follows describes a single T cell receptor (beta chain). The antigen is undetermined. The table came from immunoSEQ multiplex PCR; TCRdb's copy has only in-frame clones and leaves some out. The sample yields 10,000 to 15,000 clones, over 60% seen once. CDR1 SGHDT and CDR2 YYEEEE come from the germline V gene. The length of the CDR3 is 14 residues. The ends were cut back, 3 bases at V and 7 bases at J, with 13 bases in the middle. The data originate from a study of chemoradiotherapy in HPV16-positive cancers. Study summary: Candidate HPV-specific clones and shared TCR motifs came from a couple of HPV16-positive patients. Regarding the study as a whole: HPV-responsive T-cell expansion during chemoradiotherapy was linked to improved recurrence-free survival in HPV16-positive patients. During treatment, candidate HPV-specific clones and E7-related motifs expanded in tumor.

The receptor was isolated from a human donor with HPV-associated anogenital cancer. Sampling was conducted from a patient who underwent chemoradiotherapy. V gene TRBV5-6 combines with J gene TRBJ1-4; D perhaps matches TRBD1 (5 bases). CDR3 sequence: CASSWGLRGEKLFF. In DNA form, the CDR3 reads TGTGCCAGCAGCTGGGGCCTGAGGGGTGAAAAACTGTTTTTT.